A selection of T cell receptor beta chains follows, all from one sample in a study of vaccination effects on CD4 cells after COVID-19. Their specific antigens are unknown. This table comes from immunoSEQ multiplex PCR, and its TCRdb copy is limited to in-frame clones, with some not included. There are 25,000 to 30,000 clones in the sample; roughly 70% occur only once, and about 10% lies in the top ten. This specimen was CD4+ T cells from PBMCs cultured with HCoV-NL63 spike peptides, taken after COVID-19 vaccination. These receptors were taken from a human donor who received a COVID-19 vaccine. Both conserved end residues are part of each CDR3. The order of the fields is clone size, V gene, D gene, J gene, CDR3 DNA, CDR3 protein. A D gene is named only where the DNA matches it firmly. Expanded clones get a size class; other rows say once, few or many, or leave the size out.

-	TRBV24-1	-	TRBJ2-3	TGTGCCACCAGTGGGGATACAGATACGCAGTATTTT	CATSGDTDTQYF
-	TRBV2	-	TRBJ1-1	TGTGCCAGCAGTGAAGCCATGAACACTGAAGCTTTCTTT	CASSEAMNTEAFF
-	TRBV19	TRBD2	TRBJ2-5	TGTGCCAGTAGTATAGAGCCTAGCGGGTATAATACTAAAGAGACCCAGTACTTC	CASSIEPSGYNTKETQYF
few	TRBV4-1	-	TRBJ2-7	TGCGCCAGCAGCCAAGATAATTGGGAGGCCTCCCACTCCTACGAGCAGTACTTC	CASSQDNWEASHSYEQYF
once	TRBV11-3	TRBD2	TRBJ2-1	TGTGCCAGCAGCTTAAGGGCGGGAGGCTACAATGAGCAGTTCTTC	CASSLRAGGYNEQFF
-	TRBV2	-	TRBJ2-3	TGTGCCAGCACCCCGGACTACCGCGGGGATACGCAGTATTTT	CASTPDYRGDTQYF
-	TRBV19	-	TRBJ2-3	TGTGCCAGTAGTTCCCTGGGGCCAGATACGCAGTATTTT	CASSSLGPDTQYF
once	TRBV7-9	-	TRBJ2-1	TGTGCCAGCAGTTGGACTTCCGGGGACAATGAGCAGTTCTTC	CASSWTSGDNEQFF
-	TRBV7-9	-	TRBJ1-5	TGTGCCAGTTCGCTTGGGGGTGGCAATCAGCCCCAGCATTTT	CASSLGGGNQPQHF
-	TRBV30	-	TRBJ2-5	TGTGCCTGGAGTCCGGGATTACAAGAGACCCAGTACTTC	CAWSPGLQETQYF
-	TRBV7-9	-	TRBJ2-1	TGTGCCAGCAGCTTAGGCCTAAATGATGAGCAGTTCTTC	CASSLGLNDEQFF
-	TRBV7-9	TRBD2	TRBJ2-5	TGTGCCAGCAGCTTGGTTGGACTAGCGGGAGGCAGAGAGACCCAGTACTTC	CASSLVGLAGGRETQYF
-	TRBV5-8	TRBD2	TRBJ2-2	TGTGCCAGCAGCCACGCACCGGGACTAGCAAATACCGGGGAGCTGTTTTTT	CASSHAPGLANTGELFF
-	TRBV2	TRBD1	TRBJ2-5	TGTGCCAGCCACAGCGGGACAGGGGGCGCTCTCCGCGGGACCCAGTACTTC	CASHSGTGGALRGTQYF
-	TRBV6-1	-	TRBJ1-5	TGTGCCAGCAGTGAAGCGCCTCAGCCCCAGCATTTT	CASSEAPQPQHF
-	TRBV10-2	-	TRBJ2-7	TGCGCCAGCAGTTGGCAGGAAAACTACGAGCAGTACTTC	CASSWQENYEQYF
-	TRBV18	TRBD1	TRBJ1-5	TGTGCCAGCTCACCGGGCAGGGGGCGTGGAAGCAATCAGCCCCAGCATTTT	CASSPGRGRGSNQPQHF
-	TRBV27	TRBD2	TRBJ2-5	TGTGCCAGCAGACCTCCGGGACTAGCGAGTGAGACCCAGTACTTC	CASRPPGLASETQYF
-	TRBV5-4	TRBD1	TRBJ1-4	TGTGCCAGCAGCATAGGGACAGTGGGGAGTGAAAAACTGTTTTTT	CASSIGTVGSEKLFF
-	TRBV18	TRBD1	TRBJ1-3	TGTGCCAGCTCACCGCAACCGGGACAGGGGCTTGGAAACACCATATATTTT	CASSPQPGQGLGNTIYF
few	TRBV5-6	TRBD1	TRBJ1-2	TGTGCCAGCAGCTTGGCCGGTAGGGGGCTCGGCTACACCTTC	CASSLAGRGLGYTF
-	TRBV27	-	TRBJ1-2	TGTGCCAGCAGTTCAACGCCCTTTTCGACTTATGGCTACACCTTC	CASSSTPFSTYGYTF
-	TRBV3-1/TRBV3-2	-	TRBJ2-1	TGTGCCAGCAGCCCTGAGACGGCGAGTGAGCAGTTCTTC	CASSPETASEQFF
-	TRBV29-1	-	TRBJ2-1	TGCAGCGTTGAAGGGACAAAAAGCTCCTACAATGAGCAGTTCTTC	CSVEGTKSSYNEQFF
-	TRBV9	-	TRBJ1-1	TGTGCCAGCAGCGTAGATGAGGGATTCATGAACACTGAAGCTTTCTTT	CASSVDEGFMNTEAFF
-	TRBV27	-	TRBJ1-6	TGTGCCAGCAGCCCCAGGGCCAATTCACCCCTCCACTTT	CASSPRANSPLHF
-	TRBV4-1	-	TRBJ2-3	TGCGCCAGCAGCCAAGGGGGGATTGTGAGGGAGCGCACAGATACGCAGTATTTT	CASSQGGIVRERTDTQYF
-	TRBV7-9	-	TRBJ2-5	TGTGCCAGCAGCTTTGGGGGTGTTGAGACCCAGTACTTC	CASSFGGVETQYF
-	TRBV19	TRBD2	TRBJ2-2	TGTGCCAGTAGGCCTAGCGGGATGAACGGGGAGCTGTTTTTT	CASRPSGMNGELFF
once	TRBV6-5	-	TRBJ1-5	TGTGCCAGCCGACTTGACAGTTATAGCAATCAGCCCCAGCATTTT	CASRLDSYSNQPQHF
once	TRBV19	TRBD1	TRBJ2-7	TGTGCCAGTAGCCTTTTTCCCGGGACAGGGACCTACGAGCAGTACTTC	CASSLFPGTGTYEQYF
few	TRBV18	-	TRBJ1-4	TGTGCCAGCTCACCACGTCAGAATCTAGAAAAACTGTTTTTT	CASSPRQNLEKLFF
-	TRBV24-1	-	TRBJ1-2	TGTGCCACCAGTGATTTGACGGGGGGCTTTGAGGATCGCTACACCTTC	CATSDLTGGFEDRYTF
-	TRBV29-1	TRBD1	TRBJ1-3	TGCAGCGTTGAGGGACAGGGCCGTGGAAACACCATATATTTT	CSVEGQGRGNTIYF
-	TRBV30	-	TRBJ1-3	TGTGCCTGGAGTCCTACCGGAGACACCATATATTTT	CAWSPTGDTIYF
-	TRBV21-1	-	TRBJ2-1	TGTGCCAGCAGCAAAGGCCCGACACTCAGCCACCCATTCGCCTTATACAATGAGCAGTTCTTC	CASSKGPTLSHPFALYNEQFF
-	TRBV2	TRBD1	TRBJ1-1	TGTGCCAGCAGCCCCCGACAGGGTCGGACTGAAGCTTTCTTT	CASSPRQGRTEAFF
-	TRBV3-1/TRBV3-2	-	TRBJ1-3	TGTGCCAGCAGCCTTACGGACGGAAACACCATATATTTT	CASSLTDGNTIYF
-	TRBV11-2	-	TRBJ1-1	TGTGCCAGCAGCTTAACGGCAGGGAGAGCTTTCTTT	CASSLTAGRAFF
-	TRBV11-2	-	TRBJ2-6	TGTGCCAGCAGCTTAGGGGGGGCTGGGGCCAACGTCCTGACTTTC	CASSLGGAGANVLTF
-	TRBV4-1	-	TRBJ2-2	TGCGCCAGCAGCCGAGAAGGGATTTTGCCCACCGGGGAGCTGTTTTTT	CASSREGILPTGELFF
-	TRBV7-9	TRBD1	TRBJ2-5	TGTGCCAGCAGCTTAGGGGGGACAGGGATAGAGACCCAGTACTTC	CASSLGGTGIETQYF
-	TRBV19	TRBD2	TRBJ2-7	TGTGCCAGTAGTACCGGGACTAGCGCATTCTACGAGCAGTACTTC	CASSTGTSAFYEQYF
-	TRBV18	TRBD1	TRBJ1-2	TGTGCCAGCTCACTTCAGGGGGCAGATGGCTACACCTTC	CASSLQGADGYTF
-	TRBV3-1/TRBV3-2	-	TRBJ2-1	TGTGCCAGCAGCCAAGTGGCGGAATCCTACAATGAGCAGTTCTTC	CASSQVAESYNEQFF
-	TRBV2	-	TRBJ1-2	TGTGCCAGCAGTGAGTCAGGGGAAGGTGGCTACACCTTC	CASSESGEGGYTF
-	TRBV7-9	-	TRBJ2-7	TGTGCCAGCAGCTTCTCCGCGGGACTGGATATGACCTACGAGCAGTACTTC	CASSFSAGLDMTYEQYF
-	TRBV27	TRBD2	TRBJ2-3	TGTGCCAGCAGTTTAGCTACGACTAGCAGCACAGATACGCAGTATTTT	CASSLATTSSTDTQYF
-	TRBV3-1/TRBV3-2	-	TRBJ2-3	TGTGCCAGCAGCCATATAGATACGCAGTATTTT	CASSHIDTQYF
-	TRBV27	-	TRBJ2-1	TGTGCCAGCAGGTCCCGGAGGTCGAAACCCCAAAGAAACAATGAGCAGTTCTTC	CASRSRRSKPQRNNEQFF
-	TRBV24-1	-	TRBJ1-2	TGTGCCACCAGTTCCGGAGGCCGAGGGGGCTATGGCTACACCTTC	CATSSGGRGGYGYTF
once	TRBV2	-	TRBJ2-7	TGTGCCAGCAGTGATAGGTCCTACGAGCAGTACTTC	CASSDRSYEQYF
-	TRBV5-1	-	TRBJ2-1	TGCGCCAGCAGCCTGGATGGGGGCTCCTACAATGAGCAGTTCTTC	CASSLDGGSYNEQFF
-	TRBV19	-	TRBJ1-5	TGTGCCAGTAGTATGGTGGGAGGCAATCAGCCCCAGCATTTT	CASSMVGGNQPQHF
-	TRBV12-3/TRBV12-4	-	TRBJ1-1	TGTGCCAGCAGTTTATCCAGGGACACTGAAGCTTTCTTT	CASSLSRDTEAFF
-	TRBV11-2	TRBD1	TRBJ1-2	TGTGCCAGCAGCTCCCGGGACAGGGGGGTCTATGGCTACACCTTC	CASSSRDRGVYGYTF
-	TRBV29-1	-	TRBJ1-1	TGCAGCGGACTAGGGGGGGCCGTGAACACTGAAGCTTTCTTT	CSGLGGAVNTEAFF
-	TRBV23-1	TRBD2	TRBJ2-5	TGCGCCAGCAGCCAACAGGGGGGGCGCTGGCTAGCGGGAGGGCCTTTCCTGACCCAGTACTTC	CASSQQGGRWLAGGPFLTQYF
-	TRBV3-1/TRBV3-2	TRBD1	TRBJ1-6	TGTGCCAGCAGCCTGATGCAGGGGGGGTCACCCCTCCACTTT	CASSLMQGGSPLHF